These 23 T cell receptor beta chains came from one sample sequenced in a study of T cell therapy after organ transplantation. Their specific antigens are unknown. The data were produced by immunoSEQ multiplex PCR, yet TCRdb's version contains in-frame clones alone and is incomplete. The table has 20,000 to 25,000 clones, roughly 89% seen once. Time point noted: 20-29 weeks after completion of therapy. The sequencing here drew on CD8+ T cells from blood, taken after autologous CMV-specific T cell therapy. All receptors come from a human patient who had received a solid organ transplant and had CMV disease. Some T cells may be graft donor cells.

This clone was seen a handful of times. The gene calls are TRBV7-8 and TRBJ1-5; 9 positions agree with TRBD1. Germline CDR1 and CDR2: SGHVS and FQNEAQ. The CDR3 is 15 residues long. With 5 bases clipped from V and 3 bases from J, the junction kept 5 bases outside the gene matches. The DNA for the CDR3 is TGTGCCAGCAGCGGCGGGACAGGGAACAATCAGCCCCAGCATTTT. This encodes CASSGGTGNNQPQHF.

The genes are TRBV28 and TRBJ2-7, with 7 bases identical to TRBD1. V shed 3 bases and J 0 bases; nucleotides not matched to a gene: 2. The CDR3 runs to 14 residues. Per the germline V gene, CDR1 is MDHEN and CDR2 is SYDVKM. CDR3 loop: CASSFGTASYEQYF. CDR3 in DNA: TGTGCCAGCAGTTTTGGGACAGCCTCCTACGAGCAGTACTTC.

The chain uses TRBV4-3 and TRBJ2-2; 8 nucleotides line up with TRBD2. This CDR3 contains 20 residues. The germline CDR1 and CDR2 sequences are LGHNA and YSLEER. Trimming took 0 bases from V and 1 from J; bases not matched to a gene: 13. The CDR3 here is CASSQETGGPRCGNTGELFF. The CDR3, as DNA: TGCGCCAGCAGCCAAGAGACGGGAGGGCCTAGATGTGGGAACACCGGGGAGCTGTTTTTT.

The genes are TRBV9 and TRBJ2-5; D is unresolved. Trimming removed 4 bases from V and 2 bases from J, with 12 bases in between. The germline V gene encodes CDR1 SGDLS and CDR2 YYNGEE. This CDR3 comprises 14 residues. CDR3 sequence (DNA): TGTGCCAGCAGCCTTCCTGACGTGCAAGAGACCCAGTACTTC. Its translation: CASSLPDVQETQYF.

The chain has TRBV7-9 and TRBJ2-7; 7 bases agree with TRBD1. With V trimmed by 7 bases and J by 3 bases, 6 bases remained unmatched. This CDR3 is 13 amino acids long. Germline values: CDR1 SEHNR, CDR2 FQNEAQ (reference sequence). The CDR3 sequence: CASKGTEYYEQYF. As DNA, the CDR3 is TGTGCCAGCAAAGGGACAGAATACTACGAGCAGTACTTC.

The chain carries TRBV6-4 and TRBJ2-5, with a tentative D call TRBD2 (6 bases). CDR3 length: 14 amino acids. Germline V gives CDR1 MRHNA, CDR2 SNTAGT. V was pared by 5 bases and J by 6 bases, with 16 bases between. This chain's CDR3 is CASSFGLAQKTQYF. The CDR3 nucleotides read TGTGCCAGCAGTTTCGGGCTAGCGCAGAAGACCCAGTACTTC.

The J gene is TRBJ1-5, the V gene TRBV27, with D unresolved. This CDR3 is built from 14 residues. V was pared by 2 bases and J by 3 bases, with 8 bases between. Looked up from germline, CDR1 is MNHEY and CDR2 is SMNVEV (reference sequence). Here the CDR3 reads CASSLANVNQPQHF. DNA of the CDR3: TGTGCCAGCAGTTTAGCCAACGTCAATCAGCCCCAGCATTTT.

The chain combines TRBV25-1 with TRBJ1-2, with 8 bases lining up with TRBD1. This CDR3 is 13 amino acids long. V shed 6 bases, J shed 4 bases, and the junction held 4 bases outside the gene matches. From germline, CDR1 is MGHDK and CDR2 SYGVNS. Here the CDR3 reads CASSTGGAYGYTF. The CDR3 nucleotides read TGTGCCAGCAGCACAGGGGGTGCCTATGGCTACACCTTC.

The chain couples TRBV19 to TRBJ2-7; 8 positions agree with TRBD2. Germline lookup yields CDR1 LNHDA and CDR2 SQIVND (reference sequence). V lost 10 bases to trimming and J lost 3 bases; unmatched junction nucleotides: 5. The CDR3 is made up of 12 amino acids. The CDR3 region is CATSAGVYEQYF. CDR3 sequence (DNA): TGTGCCACCTCAGCGGGAGTCTACGAGCAGTACTTC. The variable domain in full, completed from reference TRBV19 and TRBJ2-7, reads DGGITQSPKYLFRKEGQNVTLSCEQNLNHDAMYWYRQDPGQGLRLIYYSQIVNDFQKGDIAEGYSVSREKKESFPLTVTSAQKNPTAFYLCATSAGVYEQYFGPGTRLTVT.

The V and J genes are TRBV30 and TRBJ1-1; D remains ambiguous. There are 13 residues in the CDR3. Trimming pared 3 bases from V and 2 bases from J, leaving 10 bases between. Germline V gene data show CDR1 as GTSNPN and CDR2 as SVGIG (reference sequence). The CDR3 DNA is TGTGCCTGGAGCGTCGGGTTTAACACTGAAGCTTTCTTT. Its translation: CAWSVGFNTEAFF.

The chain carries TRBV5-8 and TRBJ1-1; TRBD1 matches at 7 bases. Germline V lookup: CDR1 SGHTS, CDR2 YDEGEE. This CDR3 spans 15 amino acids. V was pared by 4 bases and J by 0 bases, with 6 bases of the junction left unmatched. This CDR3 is CASSVGDSLNTEAFF. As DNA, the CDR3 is TGTGCCAGCAGCGTGGGGGACAGTTTGAACACTGAAGCTTTCTTT.

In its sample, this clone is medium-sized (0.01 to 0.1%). CDR3 region: CASPGGGPTDTQYF. The CDR3 DNA is TGTGCCAGCCCCGGGGGGGGCCCCACAGATACGCAGTATTTT. This chain joins TRBV5-5 and TRBJ2-3; 8 bases fit TRBD2. The CDR3 is 14 residues long. From germline, CDR1 is SGHKS and CDR2 YYEKEE (reference sequence). Trimming cost V 7 bases and J 2 bases; bases outside gene matches: 6.

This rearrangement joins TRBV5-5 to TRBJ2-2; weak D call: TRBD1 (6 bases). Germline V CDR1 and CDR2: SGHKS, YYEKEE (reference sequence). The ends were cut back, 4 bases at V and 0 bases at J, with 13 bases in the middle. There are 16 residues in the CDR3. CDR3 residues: CASSSPGQTNTGELFF. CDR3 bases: TGTGCCAGCAGCAGCCCCGGACAGACGAACACCGGGGAGCTGTTTTTT. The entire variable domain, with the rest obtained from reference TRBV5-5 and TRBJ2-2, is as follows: DAGVTQSPTHLIKTRGQQVTLRCSPISGHKSVSWYQQVLGQGPQFIFQYYEKEERGRGNFPDRFSARQFPNYSSELNVNALLLGDSALYLCASSSPGQTNTGELFFGEGSRLTVL.

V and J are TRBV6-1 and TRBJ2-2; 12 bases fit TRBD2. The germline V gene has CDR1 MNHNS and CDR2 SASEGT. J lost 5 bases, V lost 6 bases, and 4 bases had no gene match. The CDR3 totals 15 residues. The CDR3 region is CASSGLAGYTGELFF. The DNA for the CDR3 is TGTGCCAGCAGCGGACTAGCGGGATATACCGGGGAGCTGTTTTTT.

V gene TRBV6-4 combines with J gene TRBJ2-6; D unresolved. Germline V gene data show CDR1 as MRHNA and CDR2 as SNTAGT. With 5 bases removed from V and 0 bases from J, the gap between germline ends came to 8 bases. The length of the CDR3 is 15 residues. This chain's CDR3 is CASSWTVSGANVLTF. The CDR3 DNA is TGTGCCAGCAGTTGGACCGTCTCTGGGGCCAACGTCCTGACTTTC.

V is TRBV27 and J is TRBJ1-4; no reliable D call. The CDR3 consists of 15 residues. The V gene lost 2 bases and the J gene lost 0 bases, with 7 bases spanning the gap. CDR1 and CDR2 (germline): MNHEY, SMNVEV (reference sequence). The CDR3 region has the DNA TGTGCCAGCAGTTTAGCCCCGTCAACTAATGAAAAACTGTTTTTT. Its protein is CASSLAPSTNEKLFF.

The CDR3 reads CASSSEREGVKNEQFF. The CDR3 DNA is TGTGCCAGCAGTTCCGAGCGGGAGGGGGTGAAGAATGAGCAGTTCTTC. The rearrangement uses TRBV28 and TRBJ2-1; 10 bases agree with TRBD2. This CDR3 has 16 amino acids. CDR1 and CDR2 (germline): MDHEN, SYDVKM. The J segment lost 7 bases and the V segment lost 4 bases, leaving 10 bases of the junction unmatched.

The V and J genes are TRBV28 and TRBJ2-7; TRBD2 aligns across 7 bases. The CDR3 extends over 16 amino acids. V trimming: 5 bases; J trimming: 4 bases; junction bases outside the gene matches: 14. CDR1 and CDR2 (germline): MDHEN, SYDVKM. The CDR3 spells CASSRVSVGGRYEQYF. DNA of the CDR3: TGTGCCAGCAGTAGAGTGTCGGTGGGGGGGAGATACGAGCAGTACTTC.

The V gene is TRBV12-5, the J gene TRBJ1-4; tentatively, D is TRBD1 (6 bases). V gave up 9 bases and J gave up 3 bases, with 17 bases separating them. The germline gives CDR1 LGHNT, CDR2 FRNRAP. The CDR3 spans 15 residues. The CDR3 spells CASVDTGTANEKLFF. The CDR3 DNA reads TGTGCTAGCGTAGATACAGGGACGGCTAATGAAAAACTGTTTTTT.

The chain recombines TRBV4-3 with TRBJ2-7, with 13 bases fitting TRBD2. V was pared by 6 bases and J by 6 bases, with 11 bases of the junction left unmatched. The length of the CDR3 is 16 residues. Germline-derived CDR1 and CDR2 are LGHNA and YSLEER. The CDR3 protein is CASRLGLAGVSGEQYF. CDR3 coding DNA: TGCGCCAGCAGGCTAGGACTAGCGGGAGTATCGGGCGAGCAGTACTTC.

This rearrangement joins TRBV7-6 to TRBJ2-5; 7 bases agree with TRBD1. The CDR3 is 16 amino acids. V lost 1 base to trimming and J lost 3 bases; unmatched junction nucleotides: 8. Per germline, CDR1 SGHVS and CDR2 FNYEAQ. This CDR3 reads CASSLVTGQVEETQYF. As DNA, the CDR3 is TGTGCCAGCAGCTTAGTAACCGGACAGGTAGAAGAGACCCAGTACTTC.

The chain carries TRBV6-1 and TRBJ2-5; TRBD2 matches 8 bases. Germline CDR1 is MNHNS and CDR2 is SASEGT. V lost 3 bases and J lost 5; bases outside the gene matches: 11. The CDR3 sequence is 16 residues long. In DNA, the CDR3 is TGTGCCAGCAGTGAGGGGGGTAGCGGGAATGGCGAGACCCAGTACTTC. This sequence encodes CASSEGGSGNGETQYF.

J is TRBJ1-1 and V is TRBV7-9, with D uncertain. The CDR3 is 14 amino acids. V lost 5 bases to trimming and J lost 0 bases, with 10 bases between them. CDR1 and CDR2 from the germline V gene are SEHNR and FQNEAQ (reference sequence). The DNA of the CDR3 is TGTGCCAGCAGCCCCCGGTTTGTGAACACTGAAGCTTTCTTT. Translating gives CASSPRFVNTEAFF.